One T cell receptor (beta chain) is described in this entry. This entry is derived from a study of cytomegalovirus exposure and HLA in healthy donors. Study as a whole: Out of fewer than 400 genotyped donors, roughly 78% belonged to the Caucasian-associated ancestry cluster.

The PCR made use of 60 Vbeta and 13 Jbeta primers. Data came from immunoSEQ multiplex PCR; TCRdb stores just in-frame clones and leaves some out. The profile shows 200,000 to 250,000 clones, roughly 90% of them singletons. The CDR3 extends over 15 amino acids. CDR1 and CDR2 from the germline V gene are SGHRS and YFSETQ. With 0 bases removed from V and 10 bases from J, the gap between germline ends came to 17 bases. This chain joins TRBV5-1 and TRBJ2-1; no reliable D call. Material: PBMCs. This TCR came from a woman aged 18-29 years in good health and CMV-seronegative. The CDR3 DNA reads as TGCGCCAGCAGCTTGGGGCCCACGGGTCCGCGAGAGCAGTTCTTC. This sequence encodes CASSLGPTGPREQFF.